This record concerns one T cell receptor beta chain sequence. These data are taken from a study of CD8+CD57+ T cells in acquired aplastic anemia. As for the study in general: Sorted CD4+ and CD8+ cells gave a mean 3.2 ug DNA, range about 0.2 to 27.4 ug.

There are 14 residues in the CDR3. Unmatched junction bases numbered 3, after V lost 6 bases and J lost 6 bases. Genomic DNA provided the template from which TCR beta VDJ and CDR3 profiles were obtained. TCRdb independently ran MiXCR on the reads; one entry per CDR3 protein. The table has tens of thousands of distinct CDR3 sequences, about half seen once. The chain employs TRBV12-3 or TRBV12-4 and TRBJ2-1; 12 nucleotides align to TRBD2. What was sequenced was sorted CD4+, CD8+, or CD8+CD57+ T cells (not recorded which) from PBMCs. The receptor comes from a human donor in good health, serving as a control. The CDR3 DNA reads as TGTGCCAGCAGAAGGACTAGCGGGGTCAATGAGCAGTTCTTC. Amino acids: CASRRTSGVNEQFF.